Reported below is one T cell receptor (beta chain). What antigen it recognizes has not been identified. Within one base of it there is no much larger clone, and no base qualities were kept. Per the publication, the time point label means: individuals recovered from natural SARS-CoV-2 infection. The germline V gene gives CDR1 as MNHEY and CDR2 as SVGAGI. Spanning cysteine to phenylalanine, the CDR3 consists of 11 amino acids. Only the CDR3 portion is preserved as DNA: 33 bases, with reading frame beginning at the first base. V gives up 8 bases and J gives up 6 bases, and the segment between their germline ends measures 8 bases. The data belong to a study of Ad26.COV2.S vaccination and SARS-CoV-2 variants (TCRdb year 2021). In terms of the full investigation: TCRbeta repertoire sequencing was used to assess the specificity and breadth of SARS-CoV-2-reactive T cell receptors after Ad26.COV2.S vaccination. A total of approximately 30 samples were included in the TCR-sequenced set, comprising 19 Ad26.COV2.S vaccine recipients, 5 placebo recipients and 8 SARS-CoV-2 convalescent individuals.

Overall study outcomes, separate from this receptor: It was noted by the authors that total T cell responses may have been underestimated by the TCR breadth and depth analyses. Ad26.COV2.S recipients had higher spike-specific TCR breadth than placebo recipients (P = 0.0014). After vaccination, substantial breadth of spike-specific CD8+ and CD4+ T cell responses was reported. Vaccine and placebo recipients had similar non-spike TCR breadth, a finding consistent with the vaccine containing only spike.

The immunoSEQ Assay was the method used to sequence TCRbeta CDR3 regions. After extraction, genomic DNA underwent amplification by bias-controlled multiplex PCR, followed by high-throughput sequencing. The authors' pipeline ran thus. To quantify the absolute abundance of every unique TCRbeta CDR3 region, sequences were collapsed and filtered. Usable DNA was measured by amplifying reference genes present in all nucleated cells, and TCRbeta template counts were normalized to that usable DNA to estimate T cell fraction. Repertoire TCRs were annotated as SARS-CoV-2-specific by exact matching of V gene, CDR3 amino acid sequence and J gene to a known reactive TCR set. The reference SARS-CoV-2 TCR set came from MIRA and was filtered for enrichment in COVID-19-positive ImmuneCODE repertoires, removing public or cross-reactive TCRs. Using the MIRA antigens, annotated TCRs were further analysed by specific ORF or by position within an ORF. Breadth was defined as the number of annotated unique rearrangements divided by the total number of unique productive rearrangements, and depth was defined as the summed frequency of the annotated unique rearrangements. Two-sided Wilcoxon rank-sum tests were used to compare TCR breadth between groups. The source is immuneACCESS, and TCRdb retained only in-frame sequences with V and J called. Part of the clones is not carried over; for the studies checked, unresolved V genes explain less than half of this, and the remainder is unexplained. That table gives V, J and clone size, and the DNA gave D and trimming. The sample yields around 370,000 clones; 92% were counted once. The ten largest clones represent about 3.9% of the sample.

The sequenced sample was peripheral blood, obtained after recovery from COVID-19. The clonotype was recovered from a human donor who had recovered from COVID-19. The chain is encoded by TRBV6-5 joined to TRBJ2-1, with the D gene uncertain. For the CDR3, the sequence is CASHDGNEQFF. In nucleotides, the sequence is TGTGCCAGCCATGACGGCAATGAGCAGTTCTTC.